Presented here are 15 T cell receptor beta chains from one specimen sequenced in a study of OX40 agonist ivuxolimab in advanced cancers. The table came from immunoSEQ multiplex PCR; TCRdb's copy has only in-frame clones and leaves some out. The data hold approximately 73,000 clones, with about 89% observed a single time. The input for sequencing was CD4+ or CD8+ T cells sorted from blood, taken in a trial of the OX40 agonist ivuxolimab. The receptors derive from an adult with an advanced solid tumor such as melanoma, head and neck, liver or kidney cancer.

This clone occurred once. V gene TRBV11-2 combines with J gene TRBJ2-5, with no clear D. The closer fit of TRBJ2-7 to the DNA end suggests the J call may be wrong. Germline V gene lookup returns CDR1 SGHAT and CDR2 FQNNGV. There are 13 residues in the CDR3. CDR3 sequence reads: CASSLDRYYEQYF. The CDR3 nucleotides read TGTGCCAGCAGCTTAGACCGCTACTACGAGCAGTACTTC.

The V and J genes are TRBV5-1 and TRBJ2-3; 8 bases fit TRBD2. The germline V gene has CDR1 SGHRS and CDR2 YFSETQ. The CDR3 loop spans 15 amino acids. V lost 4 bases and J lost 7; bases outside the gene matches: 11. CDR3 in DNA: TGCGCCAGCAGCACCAAGCGGGAGCCCTGGAATACGCAGTATTTT. Protein sequence: CASSTKREPWNTQYF.

CDR3 in amino acids: CAVFGTDSYEQYF. Written as DNA, the CDR3 is TGTGCCGTTTTTGGGACAGACTCCTACGAGCAGTACTTC. This chain links TRBV7-9 with TRBJ2-7, with 7 bases lining up with TRBD1. J was trimmed by 0 bases and V by 11 bases; bases with no gene match: 7. The CDR3 is 13 amino acids. Looked up from germline, CDR1 is SEHNR and CDR2 is FQNEAQ (reference sequence).

The V and J genes are TRBV7-9 and TRBJ2-5; D unclear. V was cut by 5 bases and J by 5 bases, with 9 bases left in between. Per the germline V gene, CDR1 is SEHNR and CDR2 is FQNEAQ (reference sequence). The CDR3 has 12 amino acids. CDR3 region: CASSLMLETQYF. The CDR3 coding sequence is TGTGCCAGCAGCCTAATGCTGGAGACCCAGTACTTC.

This rearrangement joins TRBV5-1 to TRBJ2-1; 10 bases are a match to TRBD2. V lost 3 bases, J lost 4 bases, and 4 bases stayed unmatched. Germline V gene sequence: CDR1 SGHRS, CDR2 YFSETQ. The CDR3 has 15 amino acids. CDR3: CASSSGTSDYNEQFF. CDR3 coding DNA: TGCGCCAGCAGCTCGGGGACTAGCGATTACAATGAGCAGTTCTTC.

This clone was picked up a small number of times. A much larger clone is a single base away; this may be a read error. Other DNA sequences within the sample encode an identical CDR3. The chain links TRBV19 to TRBJ1-1; D is uncertain. CDR1 and CDR2 (germline): LNHDA, SQIVND (reference sequence). The V and J ends lost 4 bases and 1 base respectively, with 4 bases between them. The CDR3 has 12 residues. CDR3: CASSRRNTEAFF. For the CDR3, the DNA is TGTGCCAGTAGTAGAAGGAACACTGAAGCTTTCTTT.

V usage is TRBV21-1 and J usage is TRBJ2-7; TRBD2, the table's D call, was not compared with the DNA. TRBV21-1 is annotated as a pseudogene. This CDR3 is built from 15 residues. As DNA, the CDR3 is TGTGCCAGCAGCTCTCGGCCAGCGTGTTCCTACGAGCAGTACTTC. Encoded protein: CASSSRPACSYEQYF.

For the CDR3, the DNA is TGTGCCAGCAGCAGAACCGGGACAGGGGTCTCTGGAAACACCATATATTTT. Translation gives CASSRTGTGVSGNTIYF. The chain recombines TRBV7-6 with TRBJ1-3; 10 nucleotides align to TRBD1. CDR3 size: 17 residues. Per the germline V gene, CDR1 is SGHVS and CDR2 is FNYEAQ. The junction had 7 bases not matched to a gene; V was cut back by 5 bases and J by 0 bases.

The V call is TRBV5-1, the J call TRBJ2-1; 7 bases map to TRBD2. The CDR3 length is 15 residues. The J segment lost 5 bases and the V segment lost 2 bases, leaving 7 bases of the junction unmatched. CDR1 SGHRS and CDR2 YFSETQ come from the germline V gene. For the CDR3, the DNA is TGCGCCAGCAGCTTAGGGACTACCAGGGACAATGAGCAGTTCTTC. Translated: CASSLGTTRDNEQFF.

V is TRBV21-1 and J is TRBJ2-5; the D call of TRBD2 is as the table states it, not checked on the DNA. TRBV21-1 is given as a pseudogene. This CDR3 region has 16 residues. DNA for the CDR3: TGTGCCAGCAGCAATCGTAATAGCCGATTGAGGGAGACCCAGTACTTC. Translated: CASSNRNSRLRETQYF.

Only one count was recorded for this clone. One junction end does not reproduce the germline sequence, and a read error may be involved. This chain joins TRBV5-3 and TRBJ2-5; the match to TRBD1 covers 9 bases. The end of the DNA aligns better with TRBJ2-7, so the J call may be wrong. TRBV5-3 is treated as an ORF (open reading frame) with a function not yet certain. This CDR3 comprises 13 residues. The CDR3: CASSSGQGYEQYF. As DNA, the CDR3 is TGTGCCAGCAGCTCGGGACAGGGCTACGAGCAGTACTTC.

This clone was counted a few times. J is TRBJ1-2 and V is TRBV11-2; tentative D call: TRBD1 (5 bases). Trimming removed 1 base from V and 4 bases from J, with 10 bases in between. Germline CDR1 is SGHAT and CDR2 is FQNNGV. CDR3 length: 14 amino acids. The CDR3, as DNA: TGTGCCAGCAGCTTAGCTGGGGGTACCTATGGCTACACCTTC. Translated, it gives CASSLAGGTYGYTF.

V is TRBV11-3 and J is TRBJ2-7; TRBD2 aligns across 7 bases. The V gene end was trimmed by 8 bases and the J gene end by 3 bases; junction bases not matched to a gene: 7. There are 13 residues in the CDR3. Germline CDR1 reads SGHNT; CDR2 reads YENEEA. Here the CDR3 reads CASQSTGGYEQYF. The CDR3 DNA reads as TGTGCCAGCCAAAGTACGGGAGGCTACGAGCAGTACTTC.

The J gene is TRBJ2-7, the V gene TRBV18, with D possibly called TRBD1 or TRBD2 (6 bases each). Trimming removed 0 bases from V and 3 bases from J, with 12 bases in between. This CDR3 spans 15 amino acids. The germline V gene encodes CDR1 KGHSH and CDR2 LQKENI. The CDR3: CASSPPGGLGYEQYF. CDR3 DNA sequence: TGTGCCAGCTCACCACCGGGGGGCTTAGGCTACGAGCAGTACTTC.

This clone is a singleton in its sample. The chain is built from TRBV28 and TRBJ2-2; no definite D call. This CDR3 has 15 amino acids. The germline CDR1 and CDR2 sequences are MDHEN and SYDVKM. V was cut by 6 bases and J by 2 bases, with 13 bases left in between. CDR3 in DNA: TGTGCCAGCAGCCCGGTCCGAAAAAACACCGGGGAGCTGTTTTTT. It encodes CASSPVRKNTGELFF. Looking up the rest from reference TRBV28 and TRBJ2-2 gives the full variable domain: DVKVTQSSRYLVKRTGEKVFLECVQDMDHENMFWYRQDPGLGLRLIYFSYDVKMKEKGDIPEGYSVSREKKERFSLILESASTNQTSMYLCASSPVRKNTGELFFGEGSRLTVL.